One and the same sample provided the 28 T cell receptor gamma chains below, sequenced in a study of intestinal T cells in coeliac disease (dated by TCRdb to the early 2020s). Genomic DNA was extracted with the QIAamp DNA FFPE tissue kit from ten 5-um FFPE scrolls per case. To prepare the library, multiplex PCR was applied. The sequencer listed for this sample is Ion Torrent PGM. TRG repertoires were amplified from approximately 220 ng of biopsy DNA with the LymphoTrack kit, in which Illumina adapters are carried by the primers. Clonotypes were called again by TCRdb from the public reads via CATT, and duplicate nucleotide sequences were then merged into one entry. This sample comprises several hundred gamma-chain clones, around 42% of them detected only once. 15% to 20% of the sample is in the top ten clones. The sample comprised a duodenal biopsy. These receptors all come from a human donor with celiac disease.

The genes are TRGV9 and TRGJ1 or TRGJ2. The germline V gene encodes CDR1 GITISATS and CDR2 ISYDGTV (reference sequence). The CDR3 totals 13 residues. The CDR3 nucleotides are TGTGCTCCTGTGTTACTGAATTATTATAAGAAACTCTTT. It is translated as CAPVLLNYYKKLF.

By share, this clone counts as large. The chain links TRGV2 to TRGJ1 or TRGJ2. CDR1 EGSNGY and CDR2 YDSYNSKV come from the germline V gene. The V and J ends lost 0 bases and 11 bases, in that order; junction bases with no gene match: 4. The CDR3 length is 11 residues. The CDR3 region has the DNA TGTGCCACCTGGGACGGGCATCAGAAACTCTTT. It translates to CATWDGHQKLF.

This chain links TRGV9 with TRGJ1 or TRGJ2. CDR3 length equals 12 residues. In germline, CDR1 is GITISATS, CDR2 ISYDGTV (reference sequence). The V and J ends lost 0 bases and 12 bases, in that order; junction bases with no gene match: 8. The CDR3 region is CALWEVHGGKLF. The CDR3 DNA reads as TGTGCCTTGTGGGAGGTGCATGGAGGGAAACTCTTT.

V usage is TRGV8 and J usage is TRGJP2. The J segment lost 6 bases and the V segment lost 4 bases, leaving 23 bases of the junction unmatched. Germline CDR1 and CDR2: VENAVY and YDSYNSRV. The CDR3 contains 19 residues. This CDR3 reads CATWDLANIGSVGDWIKTF. DNA for the CDR3: TGTGCCACCTGGGACCTGGCCAATATTGGGTCGGTAGGTGATTGGATCAAGACGTTT.

This clone is large within its sample. The genes are TRGV4 and TRGJ1 or TRGJ2. Germline V gene lookup returns CDR1 EGSTGY and CDR2 YDSYTSSV. The trim removed 5 bases at V and 4 bases at J, leaving 2 bases unmatched. The CDR3 totals 11 residues. The CDR3 DNA is TGTGCCACCTGGGGGTATTATAAGAAACTCTTT. It is translated as CATWGYYKKLF.

The chain employs TRGV2 and TRGJ1 or TRGJ2. CDR3 length: 15 residues. Germline assignment: CDR1 EGSNGY and CDR2 YDSYNSKV. V lost 0 bases, J lost 0 bases, and 5 bases stayed unmatched. The CDR3 region has the DNA TGTGCCACCTGGGACGGGCCCTCGAATTATTATAAGAAACTCTTT. Amino acids: CATWDGPSNYYKKLF.

This clone is large in the sample. This rearrangement joins TRGV3 to TRGJ1 or TRGJ2. CDR3 length: 13 residues. Germline V gene data show CDR1 as VTNTFY and CDR2 as YDVSTARD (reference sequence). Losses at the gene ends were 4 bases for V and 2 bases for J; bases not matched to a gene: 5. This CDR3 reads CATWEAYYYKKLF. CDR3 nucleotides: TGTGCCACCTGGGAGGCCTATTATTATAAGAAACTCTTT.

This rearrangement joins TRGV2 to TRGJ1 or TRGJ2. Germline lookup yields CDR1 EGSNGY and CDR2 YDSYNSKV. J was trimmed by 13 bases and V by 4 bases; bases with no gene match: 7. This CDR3 is built from 10 residues. In DNA, the CDR3 is TGTGCCACCTGGGAATTAAGAAAACTCTTT. Protein product: CATWELRKLF.

The V and J genes are TRGV2 and TRGJ1 or TRGJ2. This CDR3 has 15 residues. Germline CDR1 EGSNGY, CDR2 YDSYNSKV. The V segment lost 0 bases and the J segment 8 bases; nucleotides outside the gene matches: 13. CDR3 amino acids: CATWDGTEFINKKLF. In DNA, the CDR3 is TGTGCCACCTGGGACGGGACCGAATTTATTAATAAGAAACTCTTT.

By share, this clone counts as large. The CDR3 loop is CATVPDVEHYKKLF. Written as DNA, the CDR3 is TGTGCCACAGTCCCTGACGTGGAACATTATAAGAAACTCTTT. The chain combines TRGV3 with TRGJ1 or TRGJ2. Germline V lookup: CDR1 VTNTFY, CDR2 YDVSTARD (reference sequence). The CDR3 extends over 14 amino acids. V gave up 10 bases and J gave up 5 bases; unmatched junction bases: 17.

This clone came up a few times. One end of the junction fails to match germline, which may point to a read error. The chain joins TRGV8 to TRGJP. Germline loops: CDR1 VENAVY, CDR2 YDSYNSRV. There are 17 residues in the CDR3. In DNA form, the CDR3 reads TGTGCCACCTGGGGAACAAGAGTTGGGCAAAAAAATCAAGCAAAGGTGTTC. Protein sequence: CATWGTRVGQKNQAKVF.

This clone has a handful of counts. Other nucleotide sequences from this sample produce the same CDR3. The chain links TRGV9 to TRGJ1 or TRGJ2. CDR3 size: 13 residues. Germline loops: CDR1 GITISATS, CDR2 ISYDGTV (reference sequence). Trimming cost V 0 bases and J 3 bases; bases outside gene matches: 2. CDR3 sequence reads: CALWEVSYYKKLF. The CDR3 region has the DNA TGTGCCTTGTGGGAGGTGAGTTATTATAAGAAACTCTTT.

The chain uses TRGV2 and TRGJ1 or TRGJ2. The CDR3 is made up of 14 amino acids. Trimming took 1 base from V and 6 from J; bases not matched to a gene: 9. Germline V gene lookup returns CDR1 EGSNGY and CDR2 YDSYNSKV. CDR3 in DNA: TGTGCCACCTGGGACGGCCACCTTATTTATAAGAAACTCTTT. Protein product: CATWDGHLIYKKLF.

For this clone: This may come from a read error, since a much larger clone is one base off. Other nucleotide sequences in the sample specify the same CDR3. This sequence joins TRGV10 and TRGJ1 or TRGJ2. TRGV10 has ORF status, its function being uncertain. The length of the CDR3 is 17 residues. CDR3 in amino acids: CAAWECTRGSNYYKKLF. The CDR3 region has the DNA TGTGCTGCGTGGGAATGTACCCGTGGCTCGAATTATTATAAGAAACTCTTC.

The chain recombines TRGV5 with TRGJ1 or TRGJ2. The CDR3 contains 12 residues. Germline values: CDR1 VINAFY, CDR2 YDVSNSKD. V lost 9 bases, J lost 8 bases, and 13 bases stayed unmatched. The CDR3 region is CATEKIPDKKLF. CDR3 DNA: TGTGCCACCGAAAAAATCCCCGATAAGAAACTCTTT.

This clone ranks as large (0.1 to 1%). J is TRGJP1 and V is TRGV2. Per germline, CDR1 EGSNGY and CDR2 YDSYNSKV. The trim removed 0 bases at V and 2 bases at J, leaving 0 bases unmatched. The CDR3 has 14 amino acids. Written as DNA, the CDR3 is TGTGCCACCTGGGACGGGACCACTGGTTGGTTCAAGATATTT. Its translation: CATWDGTTGWFKIF.

Turning to this clone: The protein that TCRdb holds for this DNA derives from a much larger clone and differs from the translated DNA at residue 13, which likely indicates a read error; the protein shown here is translated from the DNA. The CDR3 sequence: CATWDRRVFSDWTKTF. CDR3 DNA sequence: TGTGCCACCTGGGACAGGCGGGTTTTTAGTGATTGGACCAAGACGTTT. The V call is TRGV3, the J call TRGJP2. There are 16 residues in the CDR3. In germline, CDR1 is VTNTFY, CDR2 YDVSTARD (reference sequence).

This clone has only one observation. The chain has TRGV3 and TRGJ1 or TRGJ2. With V trimmed by 0 bases and J by 3 bases, 11 bases remained unmatched. Looked up from germline, CDR1 is VTNTFY and CDR2 is YDVSTARD (reference sequence). The CDR3 runs 16 residues. The CDR3 here is CATWDRKNWGYYKKLF. CDR3 sequence (DNA): TGTGCCACCTGGGACAGGAAGAACTGGGGTTATTATAAGAAACTCTTT.

This clone was recorded a few times. A read error is possible here, since a much larger clone lies one base away. CDR3 sequence: CAVWEMGYYKKLF. The CDR3 DNA follows: TGTGCTGTGTGGGAGATGGGGTATTATAAGAAACTCTTT. The chain is built from TRGV10 and TRGJ1 or TRGJ2. TRGV10 has ORF status, its function being uncertain. The CDR3 is made up of 13 amino acids.

The CDR3 reads CATWRIDHYKKLF. In nucleotides, the CDR3 is TGTGCCACCTGGCGTATCGATCATTATAAGAAACTCTTT. This chain joins TRGV2 and TRGJ1 or TRGJ2. Germline values: CDR1 EGSNGY, CDR2 YDSYNSKV. After removal of 6 bases from V and 5 bases from J, the junction contained 10 bases not matched to a gene. The CDR3 is 13 residues long.

The gene calls are TRGV2 and TRGJ1 or TRGJ2. Germline-derived CDR1 and CDR2 are EGSNGY and YDSYNSKV. Unmatched junction bases numbered 4, after V lost 0 bases and J lost 2 bases. The CDR3 has 14 amino acids. The CDR3 sequence: CATWDGLDYYKKLF. CDR3 bases: TGTGCCACCTGGGACGGGCTAGATTATTATAAGAAACTCTTT.

The chain is built from TRGV2 and TRGJ1 or TRGJ2. The CDR3 loop spans 12 amino acids. Germline CDR1 EGSNGY, CDR2 YDSYNSKV. As DNA, the CDR3 is TGTGCACCTGGGACGACCTATTATAAGAAACTCTTT. Translated, it gives CAPGTTYYKKLF.

By sample fraction, this clone is large. This chain uses TRGV9 with TRGJ1 or TRGJ2. Germline loops: CDR1 GITISATS, CDR2 ISYDGTV (reference sequence). V shed 2 bases, J shed 0 bases, and the junction held 1 base outside the gene matches. The CDR3 is made up of 13 amino acids. CDR3 region: CALWEENYYKKLF. CDR3 nucleotides: TGTGCCTTGTGGGAGGAGAATTATTATAAGAAACTCTTT.

V and J are TRGV8 and TRGJ1 or TRGJ2. This CDR3 is built from 12 residues. Looked up from germline, CDR1 is VENAVY and CDR2 is YDSYNSRV. CDR3 residues: CAPGIRGIAKLF. CDR3 in DNA: TGTGCACCTGGGATTAGGGGGATAGCTAAACTCTTT.

This clone was recorded a few times. The chain joins TRGV2 to TRGJ1 or TRGJ2. The CDR3 has 12 amino acids. Germline V lookup: CDR1 EGSNGY, CDR2 YDSYNSKV. V gave up 1 base and J gave up 11 bases; unmatched junction bases: 8. The CDR3 bases are TGTGCCACCTGGGACGGAGTTTTAGAGAAACTCTTT. It codes for CATWDGVLEKLF.

By frequency in the sample, this clone is large. The chain links TRGV2 to TRGJP2. Per the germline V gene, CDR1 is EGSNGY and CDR2 is YDSYNSKV. With 4 bases clipped from V and 6 bases from J, the junction kept 5 bases outside the gene matches. The CDR3 has 13 residues. CDR3 sequence: CATWEAGDWIKTF. DNA of the CDR3: TGTGCCACCTGGGAGGCTGGTGATTGGATCAAGACGTTT.

The chain employs TRGV10 and TRGJP1. TRGV10 is filed as an ORF, its function uncertain. The CDR3 contains 19 residues. Trimming took 8 bases from V and 10 from J; bases not matched to a gene: 29. In nucleotides, the CDR3 is TGTGCTGCGTGGGATTTAGGCCCAAGAATATACCCACTGGTTTGGTTCAAGATATTT. It is translated as CAAWDLGPRIYPLVWFKIF.

In its sample, this clone was seen a few times. Germline is not matched at one junction end, which may reflect a read error. The chain couples TRGV9 to TRGJ1 or TRGJ2. The germline V gene has CDR1 GITISATS and CDR2 ISYDGTV (reference sequence). The CDR3 has 13 residues. The CDR3 reads CALWEVPCYKKLF. CDR3 bases: TGTGCCTTATGGGAGGTGCCATGTTATAAGAAACTCTTT.